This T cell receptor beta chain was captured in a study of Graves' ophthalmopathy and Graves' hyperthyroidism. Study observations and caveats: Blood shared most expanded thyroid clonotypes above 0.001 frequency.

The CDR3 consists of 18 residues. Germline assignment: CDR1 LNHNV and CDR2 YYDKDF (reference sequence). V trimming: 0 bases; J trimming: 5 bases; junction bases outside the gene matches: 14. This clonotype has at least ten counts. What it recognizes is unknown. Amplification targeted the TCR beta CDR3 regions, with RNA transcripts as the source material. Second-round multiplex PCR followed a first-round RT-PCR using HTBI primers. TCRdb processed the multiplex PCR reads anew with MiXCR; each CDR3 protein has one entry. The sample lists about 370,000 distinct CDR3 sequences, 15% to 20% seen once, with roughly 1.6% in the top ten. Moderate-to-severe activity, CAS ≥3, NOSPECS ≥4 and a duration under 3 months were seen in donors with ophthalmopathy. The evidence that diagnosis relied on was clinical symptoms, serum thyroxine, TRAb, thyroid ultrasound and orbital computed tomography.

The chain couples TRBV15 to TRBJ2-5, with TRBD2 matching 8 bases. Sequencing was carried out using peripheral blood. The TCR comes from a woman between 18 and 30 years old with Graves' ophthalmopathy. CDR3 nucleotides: TGTGCCACCAGCAGAGACAAAAACCCGGCGGGAGGTAGGGAGACCCAGTACTTC. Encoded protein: CATSRDKNPAGGRETQYF.